The clone carrying this TCR beta chain was observed a few times. No antigen is known for it. The PCR used 60 Vbeta and 13 Jbeta primers. How the authors handled the data: Around 83 million unique TCR beta chains, roughly 10 million shared, were counted in a later analysis. Profiled with immunoSEQ multiplex PCR; TCRdb holds only in-frame clones, not every one. V, J and clone size reflect that table, while D and trimming were determined from the DNA. The table shows about 160,000 clones, with 60% to 85% occurring only once. This entry belongs to a study of cytomegalovirus exposure and HLA in healthy donors. On the study more broadly: Of the donors genotyped, several hundred in all, over 80% fell in the Caucasian-associated ancestry cluster. Study outcomes and limitations: Sequencing likely caused a cluster of highly shared sequence variants.

The CDR3 has 15 residues. From germline, CDR1 is SGHTA and CDR2 FQGTGA. The V end was cut by 5 bases, the J end by 1 base, with 13 bases between. This rearrangement joins TRBV7-3 to TRBJ2-3; TRBD2 might be the D (5 bases). Sequencing was carried out using PBMCs. This receptor was identified in a middle-aged man in good health and CMV-seropositive. The CDR3: CASSRGGAGTDTQYF. The CDR3 nucleotides read TGTGCCAGCAGCCGAGGAGGCGCGGGCACAGATACGCAGTATTTT.